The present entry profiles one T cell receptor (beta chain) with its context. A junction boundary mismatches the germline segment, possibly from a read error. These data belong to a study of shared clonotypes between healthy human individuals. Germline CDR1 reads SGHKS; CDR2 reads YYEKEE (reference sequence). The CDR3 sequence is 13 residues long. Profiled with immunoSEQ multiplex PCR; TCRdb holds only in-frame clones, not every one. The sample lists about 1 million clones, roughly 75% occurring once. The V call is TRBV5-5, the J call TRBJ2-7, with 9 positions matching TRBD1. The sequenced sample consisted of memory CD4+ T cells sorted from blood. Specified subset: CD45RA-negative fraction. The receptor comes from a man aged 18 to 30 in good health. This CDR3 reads CASSLRTGDYWDF. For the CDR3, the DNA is TGTGCCAGCAGCTTAAGGACAGGGGATTACTGGGACTTC.